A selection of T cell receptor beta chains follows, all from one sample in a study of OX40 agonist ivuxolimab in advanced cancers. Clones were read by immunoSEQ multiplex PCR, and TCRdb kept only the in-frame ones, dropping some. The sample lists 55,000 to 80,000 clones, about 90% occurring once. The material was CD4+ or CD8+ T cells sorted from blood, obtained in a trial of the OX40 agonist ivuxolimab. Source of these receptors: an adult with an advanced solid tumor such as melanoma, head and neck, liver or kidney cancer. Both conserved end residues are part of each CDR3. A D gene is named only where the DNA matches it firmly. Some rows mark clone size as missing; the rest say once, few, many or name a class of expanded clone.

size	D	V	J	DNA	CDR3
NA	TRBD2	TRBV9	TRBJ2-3	TGTGCCAGCAGCGCCGGACTAGCGGGAGCGGAAGATACGCAGTATTTT	CASSAGLAGAEDTQYF
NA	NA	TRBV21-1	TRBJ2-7	TGTGCCAGCAGCAAACCCAGATGGGTCGAGCAGTACTTC	CASSKPRWVEQYF
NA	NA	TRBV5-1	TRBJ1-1	TGCGCCAGCAGCTTTACGGAGAACACTGAAGCTTTCTTT	CASSFTENTEAFF
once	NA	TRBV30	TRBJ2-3	TGTGCCTGGAGCCGGGACCCAAGGGCTACGCAGTATTTT	CAWSRDPRATQYF
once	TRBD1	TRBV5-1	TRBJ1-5	TGCGCCAGCAGCTTGGGGGCAGGGGGCGGCCAGCCCCAGCATTTT	CASSLGAGGGQPQHF
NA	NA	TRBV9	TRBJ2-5	TGTGCCAGCAGCTTGTCCTCTGGGGAGACCCAGTACTTC	CASSLSSGETQYF
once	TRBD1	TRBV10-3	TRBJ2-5	TGTGCCACCGAGCTGGGAGGACAGGGGAAAGAGACCCAGTACTTC	CATELGGQGKETQYF
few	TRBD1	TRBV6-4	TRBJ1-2	TGTGCCAGCAGACCCGGGACAGGGTTCTATGGCTACACCTTC	CASRPGTGFYGYTF
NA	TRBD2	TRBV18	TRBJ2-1	TGTGCCAGCTCATCTCTTAGCGGGAGGGCCTACAATGAGCAGTTCTTC	CASSSLSGRAYNEQFF
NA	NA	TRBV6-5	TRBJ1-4	TGTGCCAGCAGAATAACCATTAATGAAAAACTGTTTTTT	CASRITINEKLFF
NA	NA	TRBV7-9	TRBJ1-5	TGTGCCAGCAGTCGTGACCAACCTGGGCCCCAGCATTTT	CASSRDQPGPQHF
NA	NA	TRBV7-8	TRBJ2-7	TGTGCCAGCAGCAGCTTAAGGGGTGGGGAGCAGTACTTC	CASSSLRGGEQYF
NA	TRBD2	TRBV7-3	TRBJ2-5	TGTGCCAGCAGCCCCGGTGGAGGGAGGGTGGAAGAGACCCAGTACTTC	CASSPGGGRVEETQYF
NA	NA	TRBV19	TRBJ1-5	TGTGCCAGTAGTATTGAGGGGAGAGGGGATCAGCCCCAGCATTTT	CASSIEGRGDQPQHF
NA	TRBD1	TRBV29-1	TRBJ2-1	TGCAGCGGGGGACAGGGAGTCTATGAGCAGTTCTTC	CSGGQGVYEQFF
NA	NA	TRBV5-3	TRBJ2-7	TGTGCCAGAAGCCTGGCCGCCCCCTACGAGCAGTACTTC	CARSLAAPYEQYF
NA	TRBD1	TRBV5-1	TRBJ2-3	TGCGCCAGCAGCACGGACAGGGTTGTAGATACGCAGTATTTT	CASSTDRVVDTQYF
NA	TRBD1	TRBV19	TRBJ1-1	TGTGCCAGTAGAGGGGACAGGGTGGGCACTGAAGCTTTCTTT	CASRGDRVGTEAFF